This TCR beta chain was found in a study of cytomegalovirus exposure and HLA in healthy donors. Overall study context: Earlier, fewer than 130 million unique TCR beta sequences were recovered from about 170 million T cells by an analysis.

Study results and caveats: Sequencing probably produced one cluster of sequence variants that were highly shared. An assumption of roughly uniform sequencing depth across donors underlay the presence/absence analyses. Three chains tied to CMV proved CMV antigen-specific in vitro.

In regard to this clone: Its antigen is currently unknown.

The PCR ran on 60 Vbeta and 13 Jbeta primers. The protocol was immunoSEQ multiplex PCR, while the TCRdb copy is restricted to in-frame clones and leaves out a portion. The table lists some 150,000 clones, around 81% of them singletons. The TCR comes from a woman aged 18-29 years in good health and CMV-seropositive. Material: PBMCs.

The CDR3 bases are TGCGCCAGCAGCTCCAGGGGGGATCAGCCCCAGCATTTT. The encoded protein is CASSSRGDQPQHF. The chain joins TRBV5-1 to TRBJ1-5, with TRBD1 identical over 7 bases. The CDR3 consists of 13 residues. Germline-derived CDR1 and CDR2 are SGHRS and YFSETQ. The trim removed 3 bases at V and 5 bases at J, leaving 2 bases unmatched.